A few counts support the clone carrying this TCR beta chain. What it binds is not known. V shed 5 bases and J shed 1 base, with 11 bases lying between them. This CDR3 spans 13 amino acids. CDR1 and CDR2 (germline): SQVTM, ANQGSEA. This record belongs to a study of CD8+CD57+ T cells in acquired aplastic anemia. Study as a whole: Each DNA sample taken from sorted CD4+ and CD8+ cells came to about 3.2 ug on average. Healthy donors had, on average, approximately 11 million reads for their CD4+ cells.

The use of genomic DNA as template underpinned the TCR beta VDJ and CDR3 profiling. TCRdb fed the reads into MiXCR, producing one record per CDR3 protein. The sample shows 400,000 to 500,000 distinct CDR3 sequences, 65% to 80% of them seen only once. Study-wide results and limits: Nearly 30 CD8+ CDR3 sequences were shared between patients and controls. Patient and control CD8+ Simpson's diversity was not significantly different.

The origin of this receptor is a human donor in good health, serving as a control. Source material: sorted CD4+, CD8+, or CD8+CD57+ T cells (not recorded which) from PBMCs. V and J are TRBV29-1 and TRBJ2-5; D is ambiguous. Here the CDR3 DNA reads TGCAGCGTTAGCCTTACCAGCCAAGAGACCCAGTACTTC. Encoded protein: CSVSLTSQETQYF.